This TCR beta chain was sequenced for a study of cytomegalovirus exposure and HLA in healthy donors. The protocol was immunoSEQ multiplex PCR, while the TCRdb copy is restricted to in-frame clones and leaves out a portion. The sample records roughly 95,000 clones, less than 85% being singletons. This clone appeared a single time. The CDR3 consists of 19 residues. Germline V lookup: CDR1 SGHNT, CDR2 YENEEA. J gave up 2 bases and V 5 bases, and 11 bases lay outside the gene matches. J is TRBJ2-1 and V is TRBV11-3; 14 nucleotides align to TRBD2. The source of this sequence is a man aged 18 to 30 in good health and CMV-seropositive. The sequencing sample was made of PBMCs. The CDR3 reads CASSPTPGLAGAAYNEQFF. The CDR3 DNA reads as TGTGCCAGCAGCCCCACCCCGGGACTAGCGGGAGCGGCCTACAATGAGCAGTTCTTC. Based on the CDR3 plus reference TRBV11-3 and TRBJ2-1, the full variable domain is EAGVVQSPRYKIIEKKQPVAFWCNPISGHNTLYWYLQNLGQGPELLIRYENEEAVDDSQLPKDRFSAERLKGVDSTLKIQPAELGDSAVYLCASSPTPGLAGAAYNEQFFGPGTRLTVL.